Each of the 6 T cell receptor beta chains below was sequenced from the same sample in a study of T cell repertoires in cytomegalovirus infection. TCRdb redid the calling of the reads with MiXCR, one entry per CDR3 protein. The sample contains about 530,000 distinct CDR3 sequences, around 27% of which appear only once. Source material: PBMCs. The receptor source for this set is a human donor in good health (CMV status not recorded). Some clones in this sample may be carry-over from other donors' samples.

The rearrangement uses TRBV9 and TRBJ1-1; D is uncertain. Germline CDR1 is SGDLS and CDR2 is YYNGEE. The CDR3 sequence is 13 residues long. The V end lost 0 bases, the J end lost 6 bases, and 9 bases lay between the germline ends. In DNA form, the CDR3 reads TGTGCCAGCAGCGTAGTCCGTGACGCTGAAGCTTTCTTT. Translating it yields CASSVVRDAEAFF.

CDR3 sequence: CASRVWGGSYNEQFF. The CDR3 region has the DNA TGTGCCAGCAGAGTATGGGGTGGCTCCTACAATGAGCAGTTCTTC. This chain connects TRBV7-9 to TRBJ2-1; D gene uncertain. The CDR3 length is 15 residues. Germline CDR1 SEHNR, CDR2 FQNEAQ (reference sequence). Trimming cost V 6 bases and J 0 bases, with 12 bases left between them. The full variable domain, rest sourced from reference TRBV7-9 and TRBJ2-1, is DTGVSQNPRHKITKRGQNVTFRCDPISEHNRLYWYRQTLGQGPEFLTYFQNEAQLEKSRLLSDRFSAERPKGSFSTLEIQRTEQGDSAMYLCASRVWGGSYNEQFFGPGTRLTVL.

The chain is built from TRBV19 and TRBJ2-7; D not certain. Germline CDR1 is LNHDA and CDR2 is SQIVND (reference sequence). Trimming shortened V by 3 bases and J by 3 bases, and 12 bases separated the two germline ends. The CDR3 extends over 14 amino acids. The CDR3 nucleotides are TGTGCCAGTAGTATTACTGGCAGCCACTACGAGCAGTACGTC. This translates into CASSITGSHYEQYV.

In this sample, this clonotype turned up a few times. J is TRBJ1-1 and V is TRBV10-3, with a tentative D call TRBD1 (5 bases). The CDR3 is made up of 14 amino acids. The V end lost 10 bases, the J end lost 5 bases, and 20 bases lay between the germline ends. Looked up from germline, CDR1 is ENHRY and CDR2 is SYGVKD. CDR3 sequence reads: CATRVGDLRTEAFF. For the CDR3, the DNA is TGTGCCACCCGGGTGGGGGACCTCAGGACTGAAGCTTTCTTT.

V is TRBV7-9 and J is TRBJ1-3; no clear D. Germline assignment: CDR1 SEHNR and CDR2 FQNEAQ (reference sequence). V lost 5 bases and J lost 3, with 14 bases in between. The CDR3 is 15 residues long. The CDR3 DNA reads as TGTGCCAGCAGCCTGGCGGCGGGTGGTGGAAACACCATATATTTT. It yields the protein CASSLAAGGGNTIYF.

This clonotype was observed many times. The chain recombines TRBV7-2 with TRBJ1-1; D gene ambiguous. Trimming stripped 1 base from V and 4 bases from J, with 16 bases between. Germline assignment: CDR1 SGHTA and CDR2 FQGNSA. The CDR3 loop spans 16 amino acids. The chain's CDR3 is CASSLGRNHLGTEAFF. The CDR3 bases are TGTGCCAGCAGCTTAGGGCGCAACCACCTAGGCACTGAAGCTTTCTTT.